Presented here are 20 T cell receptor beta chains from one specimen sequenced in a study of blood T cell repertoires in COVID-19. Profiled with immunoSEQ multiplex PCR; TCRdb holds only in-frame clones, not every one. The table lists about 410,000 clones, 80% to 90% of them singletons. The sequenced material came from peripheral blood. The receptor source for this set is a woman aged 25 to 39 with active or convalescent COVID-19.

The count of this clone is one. CDR3 loop: CASSGLGGANYGYTF. The CDR3 nucleotides read TGTGCCAGTAGCGGATTAGGGGGAGCTAACTATGGCTACACCTTC. The V gene is TRBV19, the J gene TRBJ1-2, with D maybe TRBD1 (6 bases). CDR1 is LNHDA and CDR2 is SQIVND in the germline V gene (reference sequence). The ends were cut back, 6 bases at V and 0 bases at J, with 14 bases in the middle. The CDR3 totals 15 residues.

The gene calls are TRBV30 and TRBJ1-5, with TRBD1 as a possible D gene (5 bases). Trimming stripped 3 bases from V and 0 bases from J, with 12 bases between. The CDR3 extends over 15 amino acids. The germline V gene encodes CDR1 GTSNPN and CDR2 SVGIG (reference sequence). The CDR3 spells CAWRAGTFSNQPQHF. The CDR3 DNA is TGTGCCTGGAGAGCGGGGACCTTTAGCAATCAGCCCCAGCATTTT.

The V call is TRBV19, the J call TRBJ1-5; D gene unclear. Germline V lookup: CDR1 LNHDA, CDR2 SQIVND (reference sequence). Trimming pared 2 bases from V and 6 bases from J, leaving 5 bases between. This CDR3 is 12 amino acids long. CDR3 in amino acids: CASSILGQPQHF. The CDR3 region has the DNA TGTGCCAGTAGTATACTCGGTCAGCCCCAGCATTTT.

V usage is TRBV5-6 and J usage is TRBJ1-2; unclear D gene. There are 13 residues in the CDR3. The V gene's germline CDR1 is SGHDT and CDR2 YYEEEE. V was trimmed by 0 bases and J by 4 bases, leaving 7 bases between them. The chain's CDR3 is CASSLVQVYGYTF. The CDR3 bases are TGTGCCAGCAGCTTGGTCCAGGTCTATGGCTACACCTTC. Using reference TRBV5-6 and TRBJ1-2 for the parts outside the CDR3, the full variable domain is DAGVTQSPTHLIKTRGQQVTLRCSPKSGHDTVSWYQQALGQGPQFIFQYYEEEERQRGNFPDRFSGHQFPNYSSELNVNALLLGDSALYLCASSLVQVYGYTFGSGTRLTVV.

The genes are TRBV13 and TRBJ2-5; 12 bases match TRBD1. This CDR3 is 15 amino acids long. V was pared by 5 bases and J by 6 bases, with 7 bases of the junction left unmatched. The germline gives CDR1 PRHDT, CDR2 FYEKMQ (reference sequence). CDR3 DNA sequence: TGTGCCAGCAGCCCAGGGACAGGGGGCTTCAAGACCCAGTACTTC. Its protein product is CASSPGTGGFKTQYF.

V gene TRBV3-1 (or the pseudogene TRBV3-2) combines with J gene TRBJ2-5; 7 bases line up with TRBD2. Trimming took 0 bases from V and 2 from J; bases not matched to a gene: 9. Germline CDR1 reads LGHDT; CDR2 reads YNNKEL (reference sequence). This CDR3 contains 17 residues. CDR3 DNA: TGTGCCAGCAGCCAAGAATTGATTGGCGGGGGACAAGAGACCCAGTACTTC. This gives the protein CASSQELIGGGQETQYF.

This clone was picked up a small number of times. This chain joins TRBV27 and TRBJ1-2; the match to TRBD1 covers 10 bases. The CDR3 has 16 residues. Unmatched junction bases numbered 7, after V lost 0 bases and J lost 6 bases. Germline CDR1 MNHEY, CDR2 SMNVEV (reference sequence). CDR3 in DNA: TGTGCCAGCAGTTTATCACTTCCGGGACAGGGGAATGGCTACACCTTC. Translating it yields CASSLSLPGQGNGYTF.

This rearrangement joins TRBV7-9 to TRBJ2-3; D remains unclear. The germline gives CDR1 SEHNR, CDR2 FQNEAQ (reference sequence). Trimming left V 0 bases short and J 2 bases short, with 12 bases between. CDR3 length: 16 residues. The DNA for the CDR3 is TGTGCCAGCAGCTTAGCCCGGGTACAACTCACAGATACGCAGTATTTT. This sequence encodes CASSLARVQLTDTQYF.

DNA of the CDR3: TGTGCCAGCAGTTTGGGTGGGGGCTTGTTCTATGGCTACACCTTC. Translated, it gives CASSLGGGLFYGYTF. The chain has TRBV6-5 and TRBJ1-2; D might be TRBD1 (6 bases). V lost 4 bases to trimming and J lost 4 bases, with 16 bases between them. Germline loops: CDR1 MNHEY, CDR2 SVGAGI. The CDR3 has 15 amino acids.

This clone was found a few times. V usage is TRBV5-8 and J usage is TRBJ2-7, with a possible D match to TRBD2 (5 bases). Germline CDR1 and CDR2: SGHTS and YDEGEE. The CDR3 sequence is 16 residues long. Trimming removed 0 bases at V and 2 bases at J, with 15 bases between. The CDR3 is CASSLVRDYPAYEQYF. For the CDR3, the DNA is TGTGCCAGCAGCTTGGTACGGGATTATCCGGCCTACGAGCAGTACTTC. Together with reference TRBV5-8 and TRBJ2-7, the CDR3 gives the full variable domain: EAGVTQSPTHLIKTRGQQATLRCSPISGHTSVYWYQQALGLGLQFLLWYDEGEERNRGNFPPRFSGRQFPNYSSELNVNALELEDSALYLCASSLVRDYPAYEQYFGPGTRLTVT.

The DNA for the CDR3 is TGTGCCAGCAGTTTAGCGGGGAGCCAGCCCCAGCATTTT. It codes for CASSLAGSQPQHF. The chain joins TRBV12-3 or TRBV12-4 to TRBJ1-5; unclear D gene. The V and J ends lost 0 bases and 7 bases respectively, with 7 bases between them. CDR3 length: 13 residues.

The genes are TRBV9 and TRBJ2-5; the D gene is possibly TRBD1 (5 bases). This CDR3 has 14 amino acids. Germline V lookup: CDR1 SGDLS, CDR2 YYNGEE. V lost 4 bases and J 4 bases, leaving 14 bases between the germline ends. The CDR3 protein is CASSLRQGGETQYF. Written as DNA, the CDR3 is TGTGCCAGCAGCCTCAGGCAGGGCGGAGAGACCCAGTACTTC.

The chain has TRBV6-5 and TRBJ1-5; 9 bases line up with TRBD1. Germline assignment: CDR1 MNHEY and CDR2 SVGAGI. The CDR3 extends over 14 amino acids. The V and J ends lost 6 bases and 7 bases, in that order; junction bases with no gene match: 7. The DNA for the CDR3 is TGTGCCAGCAGCCAAACAGGGGGCAGCCAGCCCCAGCATTTT. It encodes CASSQTGGSQPQHF.

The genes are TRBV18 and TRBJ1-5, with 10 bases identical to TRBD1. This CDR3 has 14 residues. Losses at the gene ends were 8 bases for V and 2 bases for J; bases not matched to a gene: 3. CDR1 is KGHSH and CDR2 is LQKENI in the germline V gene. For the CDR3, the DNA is TGTGCCAGCCTTGGACAGGGGGGCAATCAGCCCCAGCATTTT. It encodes CASLGQGGNQPQHF.

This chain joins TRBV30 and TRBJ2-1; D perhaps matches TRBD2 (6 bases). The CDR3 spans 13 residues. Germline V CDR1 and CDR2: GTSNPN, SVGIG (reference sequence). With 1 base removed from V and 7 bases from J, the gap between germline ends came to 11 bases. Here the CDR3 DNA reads TGTGCCTGGAGTGGGAGTGGGGGGAATGAGCAGTTCTTC. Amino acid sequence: CAWSGSGGNEQFF.

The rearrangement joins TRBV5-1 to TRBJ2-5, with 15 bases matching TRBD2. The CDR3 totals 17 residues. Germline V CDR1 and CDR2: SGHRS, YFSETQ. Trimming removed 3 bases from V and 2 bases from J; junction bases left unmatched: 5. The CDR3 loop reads CASSWGLAGGIQETQYF. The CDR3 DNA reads TGCGCCAGCAGCTGGGGACTAGCGGGGGGAATACAAGAGACCCAGTACTTC.

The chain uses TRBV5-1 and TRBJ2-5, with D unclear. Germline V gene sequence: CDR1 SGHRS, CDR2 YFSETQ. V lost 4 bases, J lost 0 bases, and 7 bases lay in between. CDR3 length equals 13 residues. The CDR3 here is CASSPQYQETQYF. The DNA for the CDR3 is TGCGCCAGCAGCCCACAGTACCAAGAGACCCAGTACTTC.

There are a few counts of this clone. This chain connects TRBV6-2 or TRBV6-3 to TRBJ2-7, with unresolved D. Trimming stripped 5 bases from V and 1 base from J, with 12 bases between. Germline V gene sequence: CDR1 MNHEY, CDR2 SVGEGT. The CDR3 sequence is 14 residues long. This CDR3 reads CASSTIQRSYEQYF. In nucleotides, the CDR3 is TGTGCCAGCAGTACCATACAGAGATCCTACGAGCAGTACTTC.

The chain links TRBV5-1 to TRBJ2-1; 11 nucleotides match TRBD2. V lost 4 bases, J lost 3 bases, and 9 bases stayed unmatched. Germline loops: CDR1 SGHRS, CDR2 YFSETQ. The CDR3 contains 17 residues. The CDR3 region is CASSLTLTSGVYNEQFF. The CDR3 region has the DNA TGCGCCAGCAGCCTTACCTTGACTAGCGGGGTCTACAATGAGCAGTTCTTC. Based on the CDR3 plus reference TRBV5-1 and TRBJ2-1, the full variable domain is KAGVTQTPRYLIKTRGQQVTLSCSPISGHRSVSWYQQTPGQGLQFLFEYFSETQRNKGNFPGRFSGRQFSNSRSEMNVSTLELGDSALYLCASSLTLTSGVYNEQFFGPGTRLTVL.

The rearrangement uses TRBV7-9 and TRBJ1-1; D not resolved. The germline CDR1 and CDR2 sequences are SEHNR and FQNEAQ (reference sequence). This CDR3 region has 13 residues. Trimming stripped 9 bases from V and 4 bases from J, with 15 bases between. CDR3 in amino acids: CASTLGSGTEAFF. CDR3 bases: TGTGCCAGTACTCTAGGGAGCGGCACTGAAGCTTTCTTT.